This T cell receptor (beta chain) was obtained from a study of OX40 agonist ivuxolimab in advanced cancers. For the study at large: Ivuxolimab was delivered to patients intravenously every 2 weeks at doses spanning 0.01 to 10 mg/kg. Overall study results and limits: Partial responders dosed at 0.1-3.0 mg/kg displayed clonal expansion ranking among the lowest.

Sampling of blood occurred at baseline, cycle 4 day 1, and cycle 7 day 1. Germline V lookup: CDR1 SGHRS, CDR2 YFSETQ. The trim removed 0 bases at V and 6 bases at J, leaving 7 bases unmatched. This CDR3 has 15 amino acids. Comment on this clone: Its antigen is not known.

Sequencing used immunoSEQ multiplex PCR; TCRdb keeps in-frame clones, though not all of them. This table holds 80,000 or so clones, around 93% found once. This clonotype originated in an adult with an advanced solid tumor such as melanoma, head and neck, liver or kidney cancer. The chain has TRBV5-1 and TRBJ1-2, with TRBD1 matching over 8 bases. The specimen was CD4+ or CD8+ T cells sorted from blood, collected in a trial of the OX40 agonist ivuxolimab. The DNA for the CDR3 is TGCGCCAGCAGCTTGGCCCAGGGGGCAGGAGATGGCTACACCTTC. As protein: CASSLAQGAGDGYTF.